This TCR beta chain was identified during a study of vaccination and CD4 T cells after COVID-19. About the research overall: The convalescent population consisted of six males and four females, two of whom were of Hispanic ethnicity.

Noted treatment: roughly ten-day PBMC culture with coronavirus spike peptide pools or control peptides (ViraFEST assay). Concerning this clonotype itself: Its antigen is currently unknown.

This CDR3 spans 15 amino acids. The V end lost 5 bases, the J end lost 4 bases, and 17 bases lay between the germline ends. Germline V lookup: CDR1 MGHDK, CDR2 SYGVNS. Study conclusions and caveats: In median terms, SARS-CoV-2-reactive clonotypes went from approximately 23 to 38, a nonsignificant rise.

An Oncomine TCR Beta short-read assay was used to sequence the DNA from cultured CD4+ T cells. Via MiXCR, TCRdb re-called the PCR reads, giving one row per CDR3 protein. The sample includes roughly 16,000 distinct CDR3 sequences, less than 65% of them seen just once. Input material: CD4+ T cells from blood, cultured in vitro. The TCR was taken from a human donor who had recovered from COVID-19. This chain joins TRBV25-1 and TRBJ2-5, with TRBD2 as a possible D gene (6 bases). The chain's CDR3 is CASSLGLQRGETQYF. The CDR3 DNA reads as TGTGCCAGCAGTTTGGGACTCCAAAGGGGAGAGACCCAGTACTTC.